What follows are 17 T cell receptor beta chains derived from one specimen sequenced in a study of regulatory T cells in long-lasting Graves disease. Specified time point: newly diagnosed GD, antithyroid drugs for less than 3 months. Making the TCR library involved RNA that had been extracted from PBMCs. Arm-PCR of CDR3 regions and iRepertoire HTBI primers were the basis on which TCR beta libraries were built. TCRdb used MiXCR to reprocess the multiplex PCR reads, holding one entry per CDR3 protein. The sample holds hundreds of thousands of distinct CDR3 sequences, approximately 12% seen once. These same data were also listed under a study on T cells in Graves' hyperthyroidism and ophthalmopathy.

The sequencing here drew on peripheral blood mononuclear cells (PBMCs), taken at new diagnosis, from a patient treated with antithyroid drugs. Source of these receptors: a man aged 25-40 years with Graves disease.

This clonotype came up many times. V gene TRBV6-1 combines with J gene TRBJ1-4, with 7 bases aligning to TRBD1. The germline V gene has CDR1 MNHNS and CDR2 SASEGT. There are 14 residues in the CDR3. The V gene end was trimmed by 6 bases and the J gene end by 7 bases; junction bases not matched to a gene: 8. The CDR3 here is CASSRRQGGEKLFF. CDR3 sequence (DNA): TGTGCCAGCAGCCGGAGACAGGGAGGTGAAAAACTGTTTTTT.

This clonotype was detected ten times or more. The CDR3 DNA sequence: TGTGCCAGCAGTTTGGCATTGGCAGGGGGAGGCTACACCTTC. It translates to CASSLALAGGGYTF. V and J are TRBV28 and TRBJ1-2; 7 positions match TRBD1. The CDR3 totals 14 residues. The V gene's germline CDR1 is MDHEN and CDR2 SYDVKM. V gave up 3 bases and J gave up 8 bases; unmatched junction bases: 9.

This clonotype was observed at least ten times. V and J are TRBV5-6 and TRBJ2-7; 9 nucleotides match TRBD1. The CDR3 extends over 13 amino acids. Germline trimming cut 3 bases from V and 3 bases from J; bases unmatched to any gene: 1. The V gene's germline CDR1 is SGHDT and CDR2 YYEEEE. The CDR3 loop is CASSYRGLYEQYF. CDR3 nucleotide sequence: TGTGCCAGCAGCTACAGGGGGCTCTACGAGCAGTACTTC. The full variable domain, its missing parts supplied by reference TRBV5-6 and TRBJ2-7, is DAGVTQSPTHLIKTRGQQVTLRCSPKSGHDTVSWYQQALGQGPQFIFQYYEEEERQRGNFPDRFSGHQFPNYSSELNVNALLLGDSALYLCASSYRGLYEQYFGPGTRLTVT.

This clonotype was seen many times. The gene calls are TRBV24-1 and TRBJ1-3; possibly TRBD1 for D (5 bases). The CDR3 spans 17 residues. The germline V gene encodes CDR1 KGHDR and CDR2 SFDVKD. Trimming took off 4 bases at V and 0 bases at J, with 15 bases between the two ends. The CDR3 DNA reads TGTGCCACCAGTGACCACTGGGGGGGTCGCTCTGGAAACACCATATATTTT. Encoded protein: CATSDHWGGRSGNTIYF.

The CDR3, as DNA: TGTGCCAGCAGCCCCTGGGGGATTAATAATTCACCCCTCCACTTT. Residues: CASSPWGINNSPLHF. The chain couples TRBV7-2 to TRBJ1-6; possibly TRBD1 for D (5 bases). CDR3 length: 15 residues. V was cut by 5 bases and J by 5 bases, with 13 bases left in between. Germline CDR1 is SGHTA and CDR2 is FQGNSA.

This clonotype has at least ten counts. The chain recombines TRBV6-2 or TRBV6-3 with TRBJ1-1; D is perhaps TRBD1 (5 bases). This CDR3 comprises 13 residues. CDR1 and CDR2 (germline): MNHEY, SVGEGT. The V end was cut by 1 base, the J end by 4 bases, with 7 bases between. The CDR3 DNA reads TGTGCCAGCAGTTACTATACAGGCACTGAAGCTTTCTTT. This gives the protein CASSYYTGTEAFF.

This clonotype was seen many times. The chain joins TRBV5-1 to TRBJ1-5, with D possibly being TRBD1 (6 bases). This CDR3 is 13 amino acids long. Trimming pared 0 bases from V and 9 bases from J, leaving 10 bases between. From germline, CDR1 is SGHRS and CDR2 YFSETQ. Here the CDR3 DNA reads TGCGCCAGCAGCTTGGCCTTAGGGGGGCCCCAGCATTTT. As protein: CASSLALGGPQHF.

This clonotype was observed many times. The rearrangement joins TRBV12-3 or TRBV12-4 to TRBJ1-6; 8 bases match TRBD1. The V segment lost 8 bases and the J segment 7 bases; nucleotides outside the gene matches: 7. The CDR3 length is 14 residues. CDR3 loop: CASSLDRVNSPLHF. CDR3 nucleotides: TGTGCCAGCTCATTGGACAGGGTCAATTCACCCCTCCACTTT.

There are a few counts of this clonotype. V gene TRBV12-3 or TRBV12-4 combines with J gene TRBJ2-3; D is unresolved. V shed 4 bases and J shed 6 bases, with 17 bases lying between them. The CDR3 spans 15 residues. The CDR3 here is CASSYSIHFPDTQYF. The CDR3 nucleotides are TGTGCCAGCAGTTACTCGATCCATTTCCCGGATACGCAGTATTTT.

This clonotype was counted between two and nine times. The chain couples TRBV11-2 to TRBJ1-1; possible D gene TRBD1, 6 bases. From germline, CDR1 is SGHAT and CDR2 FQNNGV. Trimming left V 1 base short and J 11 bases short, with 17 bases between. The CDR3 extends over 14 amino acids. The CDR3 nucleotides are TGTGCCAGCAGCTTAGTAATGGGTACAGGGTTTGCTTTCTTT. The encoded protein is CASSLVMGTGFAFF.

The rearrangement links TRBV3-1 to TRBJ1-3; no definite D call. V was trimmed by 1 base and J by 0 bases, leaving 7 bases between them. Germline assignment: CDR1 LGHDT and CDR2 YNNKEL (reference sequence). This CDR3 contains 15 residues. Written as DNA, the CDR3 is TGTGCCAGCAGCCAAGCTAGGACCTCTGGAAACACCATATATTTT. Its translation is CASSQARTSGNTIYF.

This clonotype was found many times. The chain carries TRBV2 and TRBJ1-6, with 9 bases aligning to TRBD1. Germline V gives CDR1 SNHLY, CDR2 FYNNEI. The ends lost 6 bases at V and 2 bases at J; junction bases unmatched: 8. This CDR3 is built from 17 residues. The CDR3 loop is CASSRTGAETYNSPLHF. CDR3 bases: TGTGCCAGCAGCAGGACAGGGGCAGAGACCTATAATTCACCCCTCCACTTT.

V is TRBV29-1 and J is TRBJ2-7; no definite D call. V lost 8 bases, J lost 6 bases, and 20 bases lay in between. Germline CDR1 SQVTM, CDR2 ANQGSEA. The CDR3 is 13 amino acids. CDR3 coding DNA: TGCAGCATCAGGTTAGGTTATGTAAGCGAGCAGTACTTC. This translates into CSIRLGYVSEQYF.

This clonotype has more than one count but fewer than ten. The chain couples TRBV5-1 to TRBJ1-2; 7 bases map to TRBD1. V trimming: 4 bases; J trimming: 0 bases; junction bases outside the gene matches: 6. This CDR3 has 15 amino acids. The germline gives CDR1 SGHRS, CDR2 YFSETQ. DNA for the CDR3: TGCGCCAGCAGCATCCGACAGGGTGCTAACTATGGCTACACCTTC. This sequence encodes CASSIRQGANYGYTF.

The chain carries TRBV5-6 and TRBJ2-7; D gene uncertain. Trimming took 0 bases from V and 7 from J, leaving 8 bases between them. The CDR3 consists of 12 residues. Germline values: CDR1 SGHDT, CDR2 YYEEEE. CDR3 sequence: CASSLGYGEQYF. CDR3 DNA: TGTGCCAGCAGCTTGGGTTACGGGGAGCAGTACTTC. The variable domain in full, with the rest retrieved from reference TRBV5-6 and TRBJ2-7, is DAGVTQSPTHLIKTRGQQVTLRCSPKSGHDTVSWYQQALGQGPQFIFQYYEEEERQRGNFPDRFSGHQFPNYSSELNVNALLLGDSALYLCASSLGYGEQYFGPGTRLTVT.

This clonotype was seen ten or more times. The J gene is TRBJ2-7, the V gene TRBV11-2; TRBD1 aligns across 10 bases. Germline CDR1 SGHAT, CDR2 FQNNGV. The CDR3 is 14 amino acids. With V trimmed by 6 bases and J by 7 bases, 9 bases remained unmatched. The CDR3 coding sequence is TGTGCCAGCAGTGGGGACAGGGGTTTGGGTGAGCAGTACTTC. Encoded protein: CASSGDRGLGEQYF.

This clonotype was recorded a few times. Lacking the conserved final phenylalanine or tryptophan, this CDR3 likely reflects a read error. The chain has TRBV30 and TRBJ2-5; 9 bases map to TRBD1. The CDR3 is 12 amino acids. Looked up from germline, CDR1 is GTSNPN and CDR2 is SVGIG (reference sequence). V lost 3 bases, J lost 4 bases, and 0 bases stayed unmatched. CDR3 region: CAWRTGGETQYL. CDR3 nucleotides: TGTGCCTGGAGGACAGGGGGAGAGACCCAGTACCTC.